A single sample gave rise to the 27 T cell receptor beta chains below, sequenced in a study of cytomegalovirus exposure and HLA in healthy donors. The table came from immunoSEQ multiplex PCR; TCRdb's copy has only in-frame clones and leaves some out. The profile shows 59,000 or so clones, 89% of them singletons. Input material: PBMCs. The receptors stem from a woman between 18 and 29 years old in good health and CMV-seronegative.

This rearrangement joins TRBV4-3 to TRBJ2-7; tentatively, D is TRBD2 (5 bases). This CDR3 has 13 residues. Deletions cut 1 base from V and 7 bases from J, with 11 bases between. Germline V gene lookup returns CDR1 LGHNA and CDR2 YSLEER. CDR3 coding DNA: TGCGCCAGCAGCCAAGCAAAGGGAGAAGAGCAGTACTTC. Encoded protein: CASSQAKGEEQYF.

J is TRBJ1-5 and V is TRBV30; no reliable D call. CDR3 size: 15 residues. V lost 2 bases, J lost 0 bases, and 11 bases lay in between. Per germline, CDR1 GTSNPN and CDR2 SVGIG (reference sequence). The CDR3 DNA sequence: TGTGCCTGGAGTAGAATCTATGGTAGCAATCAGCCCCAGCATTTT. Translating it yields CAWSRIYGSNQPQHF.

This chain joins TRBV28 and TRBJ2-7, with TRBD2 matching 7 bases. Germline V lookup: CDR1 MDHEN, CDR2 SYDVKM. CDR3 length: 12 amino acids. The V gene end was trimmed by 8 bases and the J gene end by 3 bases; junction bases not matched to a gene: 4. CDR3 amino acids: CASGAGDYEQYF. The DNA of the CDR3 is TGTGCCAGCGGGGCGGGAGACTACGAGCAGTACTTC. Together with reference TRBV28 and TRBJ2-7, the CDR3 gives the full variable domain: DVKVTQSSRYLVKRTGEKVFLECVQDMDHENMFWYRQDPGLGLRLIYFSYDVKMKEKGDIPEGYSVSREKKERFSLILESASTNQTSMYLCASGAGDYEQYFGPGTRLTVT.

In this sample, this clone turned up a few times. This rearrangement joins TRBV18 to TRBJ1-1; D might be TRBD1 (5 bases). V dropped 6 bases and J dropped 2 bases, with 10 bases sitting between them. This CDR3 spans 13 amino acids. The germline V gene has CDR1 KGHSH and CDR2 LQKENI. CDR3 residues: CASSRDRNTEAFF. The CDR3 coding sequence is TGTGCCAGCTCTCGTGACAGAAACACTGAAGCTTTCTTT.

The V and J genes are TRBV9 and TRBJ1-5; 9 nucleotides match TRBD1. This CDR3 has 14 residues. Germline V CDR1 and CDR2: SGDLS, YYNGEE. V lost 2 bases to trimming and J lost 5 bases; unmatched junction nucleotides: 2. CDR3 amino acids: CASSVGQGDQPQHF. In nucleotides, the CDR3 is TGTGCCAGCAGCGTGGGACAGGGAGATCAGCCCCAGCATTTT.

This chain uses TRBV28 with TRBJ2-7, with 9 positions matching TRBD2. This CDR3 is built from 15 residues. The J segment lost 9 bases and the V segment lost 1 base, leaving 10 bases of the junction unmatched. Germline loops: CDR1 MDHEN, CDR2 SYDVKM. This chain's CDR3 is CASSLSGSGSRVQYF. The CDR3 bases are TGTGCCAGCAGTTTATCGGGTAGCGGGAGTCGGGTGCAGTACTTC.

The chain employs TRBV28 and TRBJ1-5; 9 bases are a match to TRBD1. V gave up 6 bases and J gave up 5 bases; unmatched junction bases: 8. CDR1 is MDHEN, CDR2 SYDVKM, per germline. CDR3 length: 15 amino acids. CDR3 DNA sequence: TGTGCCAGCAGCACCGGACAGGGGCGGCATCAGCCCCAGCATTTT. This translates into CASSTGQGRHQPQHF.

The CDR3 DNA reads TGTGCCAGCTCACCAGACAGGGTATATGGCTACACCTTC. Amino acids: CASSPDRVYGYTF. The chain is built from TRBV18 and TRBJ1-2; 7 nucleotides agree with TRBD1. In germline, CDR1 is KGHSH, CDR2 LQKENI. After removal of 2 bases from V and 5 bases from J, the junction contained 2 bases not matched to a gene. The CDR3 loop spans 13 amino acids.

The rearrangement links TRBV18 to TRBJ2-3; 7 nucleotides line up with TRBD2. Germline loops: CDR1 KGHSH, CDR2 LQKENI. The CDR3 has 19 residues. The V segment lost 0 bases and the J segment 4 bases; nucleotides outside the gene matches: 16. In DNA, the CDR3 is TGTGCCAGCTCACCACCCCGTGAGATTGGCGGGGGACGATCAGATACGCAGTATTTT. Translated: CASSPPREIGGGRSDTQYF.

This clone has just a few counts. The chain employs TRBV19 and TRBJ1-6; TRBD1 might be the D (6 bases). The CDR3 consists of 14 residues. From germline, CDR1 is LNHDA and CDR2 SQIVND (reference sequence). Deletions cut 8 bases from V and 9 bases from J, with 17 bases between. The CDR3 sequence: CASAPRGGSSPLHF. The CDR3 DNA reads TGTGCCAGTGCCCCGAGAGGGGGAAGTTCACCCCTCCACTTT.

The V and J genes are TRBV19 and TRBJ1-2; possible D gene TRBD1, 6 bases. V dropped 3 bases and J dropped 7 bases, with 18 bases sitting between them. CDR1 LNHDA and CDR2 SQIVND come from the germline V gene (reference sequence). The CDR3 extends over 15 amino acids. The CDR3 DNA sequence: TGTGCCAGTAGTATCTCAGGGGCCGCTACCATTGGCTACACCTTC. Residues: CASSISGAATIGYTF.

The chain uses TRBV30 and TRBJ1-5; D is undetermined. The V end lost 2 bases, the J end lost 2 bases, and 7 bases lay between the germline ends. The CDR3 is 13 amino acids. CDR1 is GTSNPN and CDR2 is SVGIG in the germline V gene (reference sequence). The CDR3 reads CAWSTGGNQPQHF. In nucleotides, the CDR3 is TGTGCCTGGAGTACGGGTGGCAATCAGCCCCAGCATTTT. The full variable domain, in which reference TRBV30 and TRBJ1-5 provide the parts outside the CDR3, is SQTIHQWPATLVQPVGSPLSLECTVEGTSNPNLYWYRQAAGRGLQLLFYSVGIGQISSEVPQNLSASRPQDRQFILSSKKLLLSDSGFYLCAWSTGGNQPQHFGDGTRLSIL.

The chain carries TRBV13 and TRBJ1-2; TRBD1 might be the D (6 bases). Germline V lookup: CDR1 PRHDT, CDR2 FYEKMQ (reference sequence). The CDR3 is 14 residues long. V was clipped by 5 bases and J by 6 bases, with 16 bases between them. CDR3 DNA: TGTGCCAGCAGCCCGTCCCGGGACATTAATGGCTACACCTTC. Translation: CASSPSRDINGYTF.

The CDR3 DNA sequence: TGTGCCAGCAGCTTAGCCCGGACTAGCGGAGCCTACGAGCAGTACTTC. Translation: CASSLARTSGAYEQYF. The chain joins TRBV7-8 to TRBJ2-7; 10 bases are shared with TRBD2. V shed 0 bases, J shed 2 bases, and the junction held 4 bases outside the gene matches. Germline CDR1 SGHVS, CDR2 FQNEAQ. The CDR3 loop spans 16 amino acids.

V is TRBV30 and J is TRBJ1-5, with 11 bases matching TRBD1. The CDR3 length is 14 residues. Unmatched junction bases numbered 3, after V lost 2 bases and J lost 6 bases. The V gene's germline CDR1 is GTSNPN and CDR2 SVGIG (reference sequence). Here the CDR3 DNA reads TGTGCCTGGAGTCTCGGACAGGGGGCTCAGCCCCAGCATTTT. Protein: CAWSLGQGAQPQHF.

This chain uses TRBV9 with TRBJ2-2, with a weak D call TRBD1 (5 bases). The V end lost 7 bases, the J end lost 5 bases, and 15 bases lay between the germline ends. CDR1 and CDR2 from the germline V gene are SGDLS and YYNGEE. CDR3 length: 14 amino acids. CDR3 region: CASQGQGRTGELFF. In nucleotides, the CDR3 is TGTGCCAGCCAGGGTCAGGGTCGGACCGGGGAGCTGTTTTTT.

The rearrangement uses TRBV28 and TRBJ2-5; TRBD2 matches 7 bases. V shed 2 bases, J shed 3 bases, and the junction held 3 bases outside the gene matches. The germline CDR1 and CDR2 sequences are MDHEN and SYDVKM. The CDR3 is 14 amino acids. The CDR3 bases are TGTGCCAGCAGTTTAGGTGGGAGGGAAGAGACCCAGTACTTC. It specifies CASSLGGREETQYF.

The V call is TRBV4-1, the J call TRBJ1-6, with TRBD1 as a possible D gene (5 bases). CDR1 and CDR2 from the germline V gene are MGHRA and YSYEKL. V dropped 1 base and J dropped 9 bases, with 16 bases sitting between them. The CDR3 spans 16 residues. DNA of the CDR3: TGCGCCAGCAGCCAAGGAGTTTCAGGGACTGCTTCACCCCTCCACTTT. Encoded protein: CASSQGVSGTASPLHF.

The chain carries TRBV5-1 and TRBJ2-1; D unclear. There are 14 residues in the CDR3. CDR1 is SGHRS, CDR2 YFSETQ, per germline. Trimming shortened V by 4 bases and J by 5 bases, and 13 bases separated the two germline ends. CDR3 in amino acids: CASSPVGADNEQFF. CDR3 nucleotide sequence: TGCGCCAGCAGCCCCGTAGGCGCGGACAATGAGCAGTTCTTC.

The CDR3 nucleotides are TGTGCCACCCGGAGGCAGGGGGCCTTGAGCAATCAGCCCCAGCATTTT. This gives the protein CATRRQGALSNQPQHF. The chain uses TRBV10-3 and TRBJ1-5; 8 nucleotides match TRBD1. The junction had 12 bases not matched to a gene; V was cut back by 10 bases and J by 1 base. The length of the CDR3 is 16 residues. CDR1 ENHRY and CDR2 SYGVKD come from the germline V gene.

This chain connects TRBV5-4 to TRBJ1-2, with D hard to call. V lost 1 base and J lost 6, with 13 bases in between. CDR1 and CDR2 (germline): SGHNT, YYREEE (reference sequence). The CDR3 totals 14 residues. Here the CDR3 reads CASSLTATLNGYTF. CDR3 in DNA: TGTGCCAGCAGCTTGACAGCCACTCTAAATGGCTACACCTTC.

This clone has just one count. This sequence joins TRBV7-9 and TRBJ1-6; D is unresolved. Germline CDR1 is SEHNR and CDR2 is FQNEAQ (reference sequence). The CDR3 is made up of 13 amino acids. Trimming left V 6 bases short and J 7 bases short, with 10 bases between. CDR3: CASRPAGNSPLHF. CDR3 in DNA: TGTGCCAGCAGACCCGCGGGGAATTCACCCCTCCACTTT.

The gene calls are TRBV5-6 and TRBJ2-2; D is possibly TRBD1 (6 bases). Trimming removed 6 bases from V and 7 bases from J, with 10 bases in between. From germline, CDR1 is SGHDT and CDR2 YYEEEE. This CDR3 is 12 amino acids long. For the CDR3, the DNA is TGTGCCAGCAACACAGGGATCGGGGAGCTGTTTTTT. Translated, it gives CASNTGIGELFF.

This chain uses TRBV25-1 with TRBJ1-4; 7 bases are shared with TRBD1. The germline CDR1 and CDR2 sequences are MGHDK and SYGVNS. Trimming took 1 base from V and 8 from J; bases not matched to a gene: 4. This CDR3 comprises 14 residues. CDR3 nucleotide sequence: TGTGCCAGCAGTGAATTGGGGACAGCCGAAAAACTGTTTTTT. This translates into CASSELGTAEKLFF.

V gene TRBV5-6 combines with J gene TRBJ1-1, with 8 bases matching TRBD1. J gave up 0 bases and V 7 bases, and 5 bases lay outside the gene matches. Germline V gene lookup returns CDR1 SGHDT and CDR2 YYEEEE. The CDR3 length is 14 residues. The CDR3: CASWTGSMNTEAFF. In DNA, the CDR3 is TGTGCCAGCTGGACAGGGTCCATGAACACTGAAGCTTTCTTT.

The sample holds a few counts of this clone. In nucleotides, the CDR3 is TGTGCCAGCAGCTCAGGGGGCGAGTACGAGCAGTACTTC. Encoded protein: CASSSGGEYEQYF. The genes are TRBV9 and TRBJ2-7, with 8 nucleotides matching TRBD1. This CDR3 comprises 13 residues. Germline V gene lookup returns CDR1 SGDLS and CDR2 YYNGEE. V lost 4 bases to trimming and J lost 4 bases; unmatched junction nucleotides: 4.

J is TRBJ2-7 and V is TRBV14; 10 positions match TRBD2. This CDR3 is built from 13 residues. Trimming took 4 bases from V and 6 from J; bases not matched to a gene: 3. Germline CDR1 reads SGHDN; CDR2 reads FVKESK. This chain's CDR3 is CASSPSGSGEQYF. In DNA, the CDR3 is TGTGCCAGCAGCCCTAGCGGGAGTGGCGAGCAGTACTTC.